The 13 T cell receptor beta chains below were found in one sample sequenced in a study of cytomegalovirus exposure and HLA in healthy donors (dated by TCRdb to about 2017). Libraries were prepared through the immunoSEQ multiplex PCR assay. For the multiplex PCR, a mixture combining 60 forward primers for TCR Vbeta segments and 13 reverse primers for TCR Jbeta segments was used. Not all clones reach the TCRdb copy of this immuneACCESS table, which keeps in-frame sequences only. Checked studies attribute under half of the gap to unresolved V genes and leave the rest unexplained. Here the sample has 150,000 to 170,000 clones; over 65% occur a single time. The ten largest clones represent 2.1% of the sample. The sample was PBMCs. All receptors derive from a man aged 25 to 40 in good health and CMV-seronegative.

This chain's CDR3 is CASRGSGENEQFF. The DNA for the CDR3 is TGTGCCAGTAGGGGTAGCGGGGAGAATGAGCAGTTCTTC. The V call is TRBV19, the J call TRBJ2-1, with 8 bases lining up with TRBD2. The CDR3 sequence is 13 residues long. Germline lookup yields CDR1 LNHDA and CDR2 SQIVND (reference sequence). J gave up 7 bases and V 6 bases, and 5 bases lay outside the gene matches. Drawing the rest from reference TRBV19 and TRBJ2-1, the complete variable domain is DGGITQSPKYLFRKEGQNVTLSCEQNLNHDAMYWYRQDPGQGLRLIYYSQIVNDFQKGDIAEGYSVSREKKESFPLTVTSAQKNPTAFYLCASRGSGENEQFFGPGTRLTVL.

CDR3: CAISEPTDPGYEQYF. DNA of the CDR3: TGTGCCATCAGTGAGCCAACGGACCCAGGGTACGAGCAGTACTTC. The J gene is TRBJ2-7, the V gene TRBV10-3; possibly TRBD1 for D (5 bases). V lost 2 bases and J lost 4, with 15 bases in between. CDR1 and CDR2 from the germline V gene are ENHRY and SYGVKD. This CDR3 spans 15 amino acids.

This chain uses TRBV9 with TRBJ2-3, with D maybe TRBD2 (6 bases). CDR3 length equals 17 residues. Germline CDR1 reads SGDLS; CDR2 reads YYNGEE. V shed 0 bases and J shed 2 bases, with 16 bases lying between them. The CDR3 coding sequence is TGTGCCAGCAGCGTAGCTGAGGTAGCGGTACCCACAGATACGCAGTATTTT. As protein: CASSVAEVAVPTDTQYF. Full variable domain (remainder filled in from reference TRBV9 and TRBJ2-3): DSGVTQTPKHLITATGQRVTLRCSPRSGDLSVYWYQQSLDQGLQFLIQYYNGEERAKGNILERFSAQQFPDLHSELNLSSLELGDSALYFCASSVAEVAVPTDTQYFGPGTRLTVL.

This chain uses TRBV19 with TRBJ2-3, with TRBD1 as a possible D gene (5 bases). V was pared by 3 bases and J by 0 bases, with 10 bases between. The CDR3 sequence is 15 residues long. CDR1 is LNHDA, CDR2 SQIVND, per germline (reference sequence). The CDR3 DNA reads TGTGCCAGTAGTATGAACAGGCACAGCACAGATACGCAGTATTTT. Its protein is CASSMNRHSTDTQYF. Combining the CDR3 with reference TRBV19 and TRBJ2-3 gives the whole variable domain DGGITQSPKYLFRKEGQNVTLSCEQNLNHDAMYWYRQDPGQGLRLIYYSQIVNDFQKGDIAEGYSVSREKKESFPLTVTSAQKNPTAFYLCASSMNRHSTDTQYFGPGTRLTVL.

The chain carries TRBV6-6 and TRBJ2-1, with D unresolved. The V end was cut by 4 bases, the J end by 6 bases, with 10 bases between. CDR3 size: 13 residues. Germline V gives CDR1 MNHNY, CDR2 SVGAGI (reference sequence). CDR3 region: CASSSLSINEQFF. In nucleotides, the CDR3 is TGTGCCAGCAGTTCCCTGAGCATCAATGAGCAGTTCTTC.

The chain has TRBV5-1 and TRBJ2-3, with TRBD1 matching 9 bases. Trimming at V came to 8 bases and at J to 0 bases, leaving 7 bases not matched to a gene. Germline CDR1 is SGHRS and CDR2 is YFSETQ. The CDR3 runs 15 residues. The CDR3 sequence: CASTRTGDSTDTQYF. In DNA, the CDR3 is TGCGCCAGTACCAGGACAGGGGATAGCACAGATACGCAGTATTTT.

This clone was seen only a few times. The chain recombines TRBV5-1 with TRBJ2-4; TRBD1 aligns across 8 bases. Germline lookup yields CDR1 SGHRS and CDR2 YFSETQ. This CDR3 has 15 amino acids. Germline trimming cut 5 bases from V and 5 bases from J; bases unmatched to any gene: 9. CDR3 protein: CASSLRDRRENIQYF. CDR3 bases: TGCGCCAGCAGTTTGCGGGACAGGCGGGAAAACATTCAGTACTTC.

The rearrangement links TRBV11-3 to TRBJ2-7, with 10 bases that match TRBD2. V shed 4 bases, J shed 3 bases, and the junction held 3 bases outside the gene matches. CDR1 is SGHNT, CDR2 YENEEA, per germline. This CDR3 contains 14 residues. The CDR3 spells CASSSSGGDYEQYF. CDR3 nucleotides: TGTGCCAGCAGCTCTAGCGGGGGAGACTACGAGCAGTACTTC.

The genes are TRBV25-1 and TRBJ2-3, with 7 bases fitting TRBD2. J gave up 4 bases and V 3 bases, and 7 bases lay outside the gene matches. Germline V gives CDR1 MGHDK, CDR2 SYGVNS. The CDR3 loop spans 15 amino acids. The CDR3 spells CASSDPGGISDTQYF. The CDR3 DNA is TGTGCCAGCAGTGACCCCGGGGGGATCTCAGATACGCAGTATTTT. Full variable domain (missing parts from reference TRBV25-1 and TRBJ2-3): EADIYQTPRYLVIGTGKKITLECSQTMGHDKMYWYQQDPGMELHLIHYSYGVNSTEKGDLSSESTVSRIRTEHFPLTLESARPSHTSQYLCASSDPGGISDTQYFGPGTRLTVL.

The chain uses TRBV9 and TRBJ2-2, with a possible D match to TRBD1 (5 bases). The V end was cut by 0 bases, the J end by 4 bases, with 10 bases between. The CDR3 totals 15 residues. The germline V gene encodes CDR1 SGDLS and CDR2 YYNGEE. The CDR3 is CASSVDPGFTGELFF. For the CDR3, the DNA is TGTGCCAGCAGCGTAGACCCAGGGTTCACCGGGGAGCTGTTTTTT.

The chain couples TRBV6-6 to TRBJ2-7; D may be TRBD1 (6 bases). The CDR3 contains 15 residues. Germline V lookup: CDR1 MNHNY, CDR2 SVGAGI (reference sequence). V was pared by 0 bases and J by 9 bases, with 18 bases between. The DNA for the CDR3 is TGTGCCAGCAGTTACTCGACAGGCGGGTTCCGCGCGCAGTACTTC. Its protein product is CASSYSTGGFRAQYF.

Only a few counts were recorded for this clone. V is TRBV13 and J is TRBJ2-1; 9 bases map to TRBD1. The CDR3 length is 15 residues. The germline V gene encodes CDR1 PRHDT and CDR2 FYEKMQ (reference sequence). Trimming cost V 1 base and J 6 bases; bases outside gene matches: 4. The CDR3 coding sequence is TGTGCCAGCAGCTTAGCAGGACAGGGGTTCAATGAGCAGTTCTTC. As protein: CASSLAGQGFNEQFF.

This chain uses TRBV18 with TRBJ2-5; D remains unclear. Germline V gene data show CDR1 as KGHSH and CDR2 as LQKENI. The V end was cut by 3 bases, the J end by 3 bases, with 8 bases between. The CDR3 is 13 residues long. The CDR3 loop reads CASSPLTEETQYF. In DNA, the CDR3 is TGTGCCAGCTCACCCTTAACAGAAGAGACCCAGTACTTC. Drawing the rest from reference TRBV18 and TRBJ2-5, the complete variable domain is NAGVMQNPRHLVRRRGQEARLRCSPMKGHSHVYWYRQLPEEGLKFMVYLQKENIIDESGMPKERFSAEFPKEGPSILRIQQVVRGDSAAYFCASSPLTEETQYFGPGTRLLVL.